This T cell receptor beta chain was captured in a study of control samples from healthy donors and cancer patients. Produced via immunoSEQ multiplex PCR; TCRdb's table is partial and in-frame only. The table lists approximately 190,000 clones, about 90% of them singletons, with 1.8% in the top ten. The source is a man under 40 in good health. Material for sequencing was blood.

CDR3 DNA sequence: TGTGCCAGCAGCCAAGGGGACAGGGCATCCGGCTACACCTTC. Its protein is CASSQGDRASGYTF. The genes are TRBV14 and TRBJ1-2; 9 bases line up with TRBD1. CDR1 is SGHDN and CDR2 is FVKESK in the germline V gene. The CDR3 length is 14 residues. J gave up 8 bases and V 1 base, and 5 bases lay outside the gene matches. The entire variable domain, with the rest obtained from reference TRBV14 and TRBJ1-2, is as follows: EAGVTQFPSHSVIEKGQTVTLRCDPISGHDNLYWYRRVMGKEIKFLLHFVKESKQDESGMPNNRFLAERTGGTYSTLKVQPAELEDSGVYFCASSQGDRASGYTFGSGTRLTVV.